This entry is about one TCR beta chain. These data are taken from a study of shared clonotypes between healthy human individuals. Per the germline V gene, CDR1 is MDHEN and CDR2 is SYDVKM. V dropped 3 bases and J dropped 0 bases, with 15 bases sitting between them. CDR3 length equals 17 residues. Authors' analysis steps: As immunoSEQ supplied junction-only sequences (without quality scores), filtering differed. Repertoires were generated with immunoSEQ multiplex PCR, while TCRdb's copy carries only in-frame clones and drops some. D and trimming were read from the DNA, whereas the V and J calls and clone size are those reported in that table. The profile shows approximately 88,000 clones, approximately 70% of them singletons.

This clonotype was obtained from a man aged 25 to 45 in good health. The sample comprised memory CD8+ T cells sorted from blood. The subset was: CD45RO+ cells pooled with CCR7-negative TemRA cells. The rearrangement links TRBV28 to TRBJ1-5; D uncertain. The CDR3 DNA reads TGTGCCAGCAGTTTTGAATGGGAGAATTATAGCAATCAGCCCCAGCATTTT. This encodes CASSFEWENYSNQPQHF. Combining the CDR3 with reference TRBV28 and TRBJ1-5 gives the whole variable domain DVKVTQSSRYLVKRTGEKVFLECVQDMDHENMFWYRQDPGLGLRLIYFSYDVKMKEKGDIPEGYSVSREKKERFSLILESASTNQTSMYLCASSFEWENYSNQPQHFGDGTRLSIL.